This paragraph covers one TCR beta chain sequence. Relative to the germline gene, one junction end is altered; a read error may explain this. The data were taken from a study of blood T cells in healthy people across ages. Overall study: The template switching approach captured approximately one barcoded beta molecule for every two T cells.

Through a sample-barcoded 5' primer and a J-beta primer mix, a second PCR was run for about 6 to 11 cycles. Every cDNA molecule bore a tag from a template-switch adaptor containing 12 random nucleotides. TCRdb used MiXCR to reprocess the 5' RACE reads, holding one entry per CDR3 protein. The table includes 1.5 million to 2 million distinct CDR3 sequences, roughly 28% detected once. The CDR3 has 15 residues. Germline CDR1 and CDR2: SGHTA and FQGNSA. What was sequenced was blood. This TCR came from a woman aged 30 to 39 in good health. This rearrangement joins TRBV7-2 to TRBJ2-2, with D possibly being TRBD2 (5 bases). The CDR3 spells CASSWETGNAGELFF. CDR3 in DNA: TGTGCCAGCAGCTGGGAGACTGGGAACGCCGGGGAGCTGTTTTTT. The full variable domain, rest sourced from reference TRBV7-2 and TRBJ2-2, is GAGVSQSPSNKVTEKGKDVELRCDPISGHTALYWYRQSLGQGLEFLIYFQGNSAPDKSGLPSDRFSAERTGGSVSTLTIQRTQQEDSAVYLCASSWETGNAGELFFGEGSRLTVL.